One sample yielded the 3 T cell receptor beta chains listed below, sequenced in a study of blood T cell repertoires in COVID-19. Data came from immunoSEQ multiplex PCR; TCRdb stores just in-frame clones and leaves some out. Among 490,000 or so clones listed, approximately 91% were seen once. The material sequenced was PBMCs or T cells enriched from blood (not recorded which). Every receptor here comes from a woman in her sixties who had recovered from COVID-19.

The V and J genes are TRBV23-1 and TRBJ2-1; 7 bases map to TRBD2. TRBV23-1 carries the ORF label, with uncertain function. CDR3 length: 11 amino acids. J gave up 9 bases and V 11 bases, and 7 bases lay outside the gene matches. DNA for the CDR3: TGCGCCCGCCGGGGGGTTGGTGAGCAGTTCTTC. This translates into CARRGVGEQFF.

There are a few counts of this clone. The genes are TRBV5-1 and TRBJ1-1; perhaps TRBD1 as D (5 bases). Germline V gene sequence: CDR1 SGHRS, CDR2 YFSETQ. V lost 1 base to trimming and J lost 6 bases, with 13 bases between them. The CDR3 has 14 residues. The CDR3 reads CASSLYGGAPEAFF. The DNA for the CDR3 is TGCGCCAGCAGCTTGTACGGTGGGGCACCTGAAGCTTTCTTT.

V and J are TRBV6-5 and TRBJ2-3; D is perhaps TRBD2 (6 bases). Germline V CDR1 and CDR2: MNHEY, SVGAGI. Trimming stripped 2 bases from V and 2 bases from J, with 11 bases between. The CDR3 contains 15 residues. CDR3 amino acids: CASSYGRGVTDTQYF. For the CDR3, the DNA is TGTGCCAGCAGTTACGGGCGGGGAGTCACAGATACGCAGTATTTT.